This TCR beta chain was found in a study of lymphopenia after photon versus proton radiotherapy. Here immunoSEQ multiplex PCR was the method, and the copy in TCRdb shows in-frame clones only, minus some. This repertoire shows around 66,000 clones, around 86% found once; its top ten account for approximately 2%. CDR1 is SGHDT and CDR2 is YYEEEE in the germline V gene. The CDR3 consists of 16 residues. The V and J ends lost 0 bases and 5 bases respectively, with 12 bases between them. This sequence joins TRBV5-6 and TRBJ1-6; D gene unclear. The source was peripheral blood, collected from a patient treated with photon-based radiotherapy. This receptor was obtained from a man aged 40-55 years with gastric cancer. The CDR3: CASSLEGSEDNSPLHF. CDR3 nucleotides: TGTGCCAGCAGCTTGGAAGGGTCCGAGGATAATTCACCCCTCCACTTT.